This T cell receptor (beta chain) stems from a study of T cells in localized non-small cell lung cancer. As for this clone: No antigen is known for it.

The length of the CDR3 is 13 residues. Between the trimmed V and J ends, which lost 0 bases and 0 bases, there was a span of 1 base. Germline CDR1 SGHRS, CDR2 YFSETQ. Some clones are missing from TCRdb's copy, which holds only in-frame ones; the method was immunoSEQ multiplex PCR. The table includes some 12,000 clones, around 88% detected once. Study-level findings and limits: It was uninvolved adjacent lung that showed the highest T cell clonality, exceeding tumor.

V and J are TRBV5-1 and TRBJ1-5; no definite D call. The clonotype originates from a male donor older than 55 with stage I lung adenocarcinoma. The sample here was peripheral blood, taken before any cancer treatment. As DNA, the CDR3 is TGCGCCAGCAGCTTGGGTAGCAATCAGCCCCAGCATTTT. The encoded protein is CASSLGSNQPQHF.